This T cell receptor (beta chain) was found in a study of PD-1 blockade in classical Hodgkin lymphoma. Every patient had relapsed following autologous stem cell transplantation, and cohorts differed in brentuximab vedotin exposure. Looked up from germline, CDR1 is SGHTA and CDR2 is FQGNSA. Trimming removed 5 bases from V and 10 bases from J, with 15 bases in between. The CDR3 runs 13 residues. TCRdb keeps only in-frame clones here, not all; method: immunoSEQ multiplex PCR. The sample contains about 20,000 clones, 77% of which appear only once. A word on this clone: Its antigen remains unknown.

Overall study results and limits: Why the repertoires differ is still unclear, perhaps disease activity or prior therapy. As was reported, newly diagnosed patients showed lower baseline TCR diversity than healthy donors did. By C4D1, diversity of CD4+ TCRs had risen significantly, whereas that of CD8+ TCRs had not. For complete responders, baseline diversity was comparable to that of newly diagnosed patients.

This TCR was recovered from a human donor with classical Hodgkin lymphoma. Sequences were derived from peripheral blood mononuclear cells (PBMCs), sampled before the second cycle of nivolumab. The rearrangement joins TRBV7-2 to TRBJ2-1; D tentatively fits TRBD1 or TRBD2 (5 bases each). The CDR3, as DNA: TGTGCCAGCAGCCCATCCCGGGACGACGAGCAGTTCTTC. The encoded protein is CASSPSRDDEQFF.